Presented here are 30 T cell receptor beta chains from one specimen sequenced in a study of blood T cell repertoires in COVID-19. Some clones are missing from TCRdb's copy, which holds only in-frame ones; the method was immunoSEQ multiplex PCR. The data show around 95,000 clones, about 83% seen once. Sample: peripheral blood. These receptors were obtained from a human donor in a cohort sampled during active COVID-19.

The genes are TRBV4-1 and TRBJ1-4; D not certain. Germline V CDR1 and CDR2: MGHRA, YSYEKL. V gave up 1 base and J gave up 8 bases, with 5 bases separating them. This CDR3 is 12 amino acids long. CDR3 coding DNA: TGCGCCAGCAGCCAAGTTCAGGAAAAACTGTTTTTT. This sequence encodes CASSQVQEKLFF.

The rearrangement links TRBV7-2 to TRBJ1-1; D is unresolved. The ends were cut back, 0 bases at V and 6 bases at J, with 14 bases in the middle. CDR1 is SGHTA and CDR2 is FQGNSA in the germline V gene. The CDR3 sequence is 15 residues long. CDR3 in amino acids: CASSLAPSSYAEAFF. In nucleotides, the CDR3 is TGTGCCAGCAGCTTAGCCCCCAGTTCGTACGCTGAAGCTTTCTTT. Drawing the rest from reference TRBV7-2 and TRBJ1-1, the complete variable domain is GAGVSQSPSNKVTEKGKDVELRCDPISGHTALYWYRQSLGQGLEFLIYFQGNSAPDKSGLPSDRFSAERTGGSVSTLTIQRTQQEDSAVYLCASSLAPSSYAEAFFGQGTRLTVV.

The chain is built from TRBV7-2 and TRBJ2-1; the match to TRBD2 covers 9 bases. Germline CDR1 reads SGHTA; CDR2 reads FQGNSA. This CDR3 contains 16 residues. Germline trimming cut 5 bases from V and 9 bases from J; bases unmatched to any gene: 14. The CDR3 sequence is CASSRNSGSGASEQFF. The CDR3 DNA reads as TGTGCCAGCAGCCGGAATAGCGGGAGCGGAGCTAGTGAGCAGTTCTTC.

The chain is built from TRBV30 and TRBJ1-2; the D is unclear. CDR1 GTSNPN and CDR2 SVGIG come from the germline V gene (reference sequence). This CDR3 contains 15 residues. V shed 4 bases and J shed 4 bases, with 19 bases lying between them. The CDR3 DNA reads as TGTGCCTGGACCGACCCCAAAACGGCGGTCTATGGCTACACCTTC. Translation gives CAWTDPKTAVYGYTF. Full variable domain (rest looked up from reference TRBV30 and TRBJ1-2): SQTIHQWPATLVQPVGSPLSLECTVEGTSNPNLYWYRQAAGRGLQLLFYSVGIGQISSEVPQNLSASRPQDRQFILSSKKLLLSDSGFYLCAWTDPKTAVYGYTFGSGTRLTVV.

A remark on this clone: A read error may account for a junction end that differs from germline. The chain has TRBV6-6 and TRBJ2-7, with TRBD2 matching 7 bases. The CDR3 has 14 residues. Per the germline V gene, CDR1 is MNHNY and CDR2 is SVGAGI (reference sequence). CDR3 amino acids: CASSYSGGRGTALF. The CDR3, as DNA: TGTGCCAGCAGTTACTCTGGAGGGCGGGGGACCGCGCTCTTC.

The rearrangement uses TRBV5-4 and TRBJ2-1, with TRBD2 as a possible D gene (5 bases). Germline V gene sequence: CDR1 SGHNT, CDR2 YYREEE (reference sequence). V was trimmed by 4 bases and J by 4 bases, leaving 18 bases between them. CDR3 size: 16 residues. The CDR3 region has the DNA TGTGCCAGCAGCCGGCGATTGCGGGCCGAGTACAATGAGCAGTTCTTC. This encodes CASSRRLRAEYNEQFF. Complete variable domain (other parts from reference TRBV5-4 and TRBJ2-1): ETGVTQSPTHLIKTRGQQVTLRCSSQSGHNTVSWYQQALGQGPQFIFQYYREEENGRGNFPPRFSGLQFPNYSSELNVNALELDDSALYLCASSRRLRAEYNEQFFGPGTRLTVL.

As to this clone: Other DNA variants within this sample encode the same CDR3. The V and J genes are TRBV2 and TRBJ2-6; 7 bases match TRBD2. Germline CDR1 and CDR2: SNHLY and FYNNEI. Trimming removed 1 base from V and 2 bases from J; junction bases left unmatched: 2. The CDR3 runs to 16 residues. CDR3 region: CASSEGGGAGANVLTF. In nucleotides, the CDR3 is TGTGCCAGCAGTGAAGGGGGAGGGGCTGGGGCCAACGTCCTGACTTTC.

This chain links TRBV2 with TRBJ2-3; 13 bases match TRBD2. Trimming at V came to 5 bases and at J to 3 bases, leaving 5 bases not matched to a gene. The length of the CDR3 is 16 residues. Germline CDR1 reads SNHLY; CDR2 reads FYNNEI. DNA for the CDR3: TGTGCCAGCAGTACGACTAGCGGGGGGTATACAGATACGCAGTATTTT. Encoded protein: CASSTTSGGYTDTQYF.

This clone came up a few times. The chain combines TRBV27 with TRBJ2-2; D is possibly TRBD2 (5 bases). Germline CDR1 MNHEY, CDR2 SMNVEV (reference sequence). This CDR3 is 14 amino acids long. V was cut by 4 bases and J by 5 bases, with 11 bases left in between. The CDR3 region is CASSSSPATGELFF. In nucleotides, the CDR3 is TGTGCCAGCAGTTCTAGCCCAGCAACCGGGGAGCTGTTTTTT.

The chain has TRBV24-1 and TRBJ2-3; 7 positions match TRBD2. There are 16 residues in the CDR3. J lost 4 bases, V lost 3 bases, and 9 bases had no gene match. The V gene's germline CDR1 is KGHDR and CDR2 SFDVKD. The CDR3 loop is CATSDPGLVGPDTQYF. Written as DNA, the CDR3 is TGTGCCACCAGTGATCCCGGACTAGTCGGTCCAGATACGCAGTATTTT.

The chain recombines TRBV6-6 with TRBJ2-7; 9 nucleotides line up with TRBD1. Germline CDR1 is MNHNY and CDR2 is SVGAGI (reference sequence). The CDR3 length is 16 residues. Germline trimming cut 2 bases from V and 6 bases from J; bases unmatched to any gene: 11. The CDR3 protein is CASSYPQGTGPGEQYF. CDR3 DNA sequence: TGTGCCAGCAGTTACCCCCAGGGGACAGGGCCAGGCGAGCAGTACTTC.

This chain uses TRBV10-3 with TRBJ2-2, with TRBD2 as a possible D gene (5 bases). The CDR3 is 14 amino acids. CDR1 is ENHRY and CDR2 is SYGVKD in the germline V gene. Trimming removed 6 bases at V and 3 bases at J, with 11 bases between. CDR3 region: CAIRGGGDTGELFF. The CDR3 DNA reads TGTGCCATCAGGGGCGGAGGAGACACCGGGGAGCTGTTTTTT.

This clone has a handful of counts. The chain uses TRBV7-9 and TRBJ2-1; possibly TRBD2 for D (6 bases). CDR3 length equals 12 residues. V was clipped by 2 bases and J by 9 bases, with 8 bases between them. CDR1 and CDR2 from the germline V gene are SEHNR and FQNEAQ (reference sequence). The CDR3 region has the DNA TGTGCCAGCAGCTTAACTAGCACTGAGCAGTTCTTC. It encodes CASSLTSTEQFF. The variable domain in full, with the rest retrieved from reference TRBV7-9 and TRBJ2-1, is DTGVSQNPRHKITKRGQNVTFRCDPISEHNRLYWYRQTLGQGPEFLTYFQNEAQLEKSRLLSDRFSAERPKGSFSTLEIQRTEQGDSAMYLCASSLTSTEQFFGPGTRLTVL.

This rearrangement joins TRBV5-4 to TRBJ1-2; 9 positions agree with TRBD1. V shed 4 bases and J 7 bases; nucleotides not matched to a gene: 14. The CDR3 runs to 16 residues. Germline assignment: CDR1 SGHNT and CDR2 YYREEE (reference sequence). As DNA, the CDR3 is TGTGCCAGCAGCCCACCACCGGGACAGGGCTTAGTTGGCTACACCTTC. Residues: CASSPPPGQGLVGYTF.

This clone was seen just once. The chain couples TRBV6-1 to TRBJ1-1; 7 nucleotides agree with TRBD1. V was clipped by 3 bases and J by 1 base; unmatched bases: 5. Germline V gene lookup returns CDR1 MNHNS and CDR2 SASEGT. The CDR3 runs 15 residues. In nucleotides, the CDR3 is TGTGCCAGCAGTGAGATCACAGGGGCGAACACTGAAGCTTTCTTT. Residues: CASSEITGANTEAFF.

This clone was picked up a small number of times. The chain recombines TRBV7-2 with TRBJ2-7, with D perhaps TRBD2 (7 bases). The length of the CDR3 is 12 residues. The germline V gene encodes CDR1 SGHTA and CDR2 FQGNSA. Deletions cut 4 bases from V and 12 bases from J, with 16 bases between. The chain's CDR3 is CASSSPGGRRYF. Here the CDR3 DNA reads TGTGCCAGCAGCTCCCCCGGGGGGCGTCGGTACTTC.

The chain joins TRBV29-1 to TRBJ2-3; no firm D call. CDR3 length: 12 residues. V lost 3 bases and J lost 2, with 6 bases in between. Germline V gene lookup returns CDR1 SQVTM and CDR2 ANQGSEA. The chain's CDR3 is CSVDANTDTQYF. The CDR3 nucleotides read TGCAGCGTTGACGCTAACACAGATACGCAGTATTTT.

The chain couples TRBV5-1 to TRBJ1-5; 10 nucleotides align to TRBD1. Germline-derived CDR1 and CDR2 are SGHRS and YFSETQ. This CDR3 is 15 amino acids long. The J segment lost 2 bases and the V segment lost 5 bases, leaving 4 bases of the junction unmatched. The DNA of the CDR3 is TGCGCCAGCAGATCCGGGACAGGGGGCAATCAGCCCCAGCATTTT. As protein: CASRSGTGGNQPQHF.

J is TRBJ2-7 and V is TRBV6-2 or TRBV6-3, with TRBD1 matching over 7 bases. The CDR3 sequence is 15 residues long. Per the germline V gene, CDR1 is MNHEY and CDR2 is SVGEGT. J lost 2 bases, V lost 2 bases, and 6 bases had no gene match. The CDR3 DNA reads TGTGCCAGCAGTTACAGGCAGGGGGAACCCTACGAGCAGTACTTC. The encoded protein is CASSYRQGEPYEQYF.

This chain links TRBV6-2 or TRBV6-3 with TRBJ2-7; 7 nucleotides agree with TRBD2. The CDR3 contains 12 residues. V shed 2 bases and J 9 bases; nucleotides not matched to a gene: 4. Germline CDR1 reads MNHEY; CDR2 reads SVGEGT. The CDR3, as DNA: TGTGCCAGCAGTTACGGGGAGGGGCTGCAGTACTTC. It encodes CASSYGEGLQYF.

The gene calls are TRBV10-3 and TRBJ2-5; D may be TRBD2 (6 bases). V shed 4 bases and J shed 0 bases, with 9 bases lying between them. The CDR3 spans 14 residues. Germline lookup yields CDR1 ENHRY and CDR2 SYGVKD. The DNA for the CDR3 is TGTGCCATCAGTGGTGGGGGGAACCAAGAGACCCAGTACTTC. Its protein product is CAISGGGNQETQYF.

This clone was seen only a few times. V is TRBV19 and J is TRBJ2-2; no definite D call. The CDR3 contains 13 residues. V lost 3 bases and J 1 base, leaving 3 bases between the germline ends. Germline-derived CDR1 and CDR2 are LNHDA and SQIVND (reference sequence). The CDR3, as DNA: TGTGCCAGTAGTATCCAGAACACCGGGGAGCTGTTTTTT. Its translation: CASSIQNTGELFF.

On this clone: Different DNA sequences within this sample yield the same CDR3. The CDR3 reads CATGSGLNTGELFF. Here the CDR3 DNA reads TGTGCCACCGGGTCGGGATTGAACACCGGGGAGCTGTTTTTT. The genes are TRBV15 and TRBJ2-2; D possibly corresponds to TRBD2 (5 bases). Deletions cut 8 bases from V and 1 base from J, with 11 bases between. This CDR3 spans 14 amino acids. Germline V CDR1 and CDR2: LNHNV, YYDKDF (reference sequence).

This clone turned up a few times. The sample contains more than one DNA sequence encoding this CDR3. V and J are TRBV7-2 and TRBJ1-5; the D is unclear. This CDR3 spans 15 amino acids. The germline gives CDR1 SGHTA, CDR2 FQGNSA. Trimming removed 1 base from V and 4 bases from J, with 11 bases in between. The CDR3 DNA follows: TGTGCCAGCAGCTTAGTTGGCAGTTCAAATCAGCCCCAGCATTTT. Translation: CASSLVGSSNQPQHF.

J is TRBJ2-7 and V is TRBV27; D is perhaps TRBD2 (6 bases). The CDR3 has 17 amino acids. Germline V CDR1 and CDR2: MNHEY, SMNVEV (reference sequence). V shed 6 bases and J shed 0 bases, with 21 bases lying between them. The CDR3 DNA reads TGTGCCAGCAGCCTAAGCCCCCTGCGGGGAAGCTCCTACGAGCAGTACTTC. It encodes CASSLSPLRGSSYEQYF.

The genes are TRBV6-2 or TRBV6-3 and TRBJ2-7; D may be TRBD1 (6 bases). Germline-derived CDR1 and CDR2 are MNHEY and SVGEGT. The V end lost 5 bases, the J end lost 1 base, and 6 bases lay between the germline ends. CDR3 length: 12 residues. CDR3 region: CASSGQSYEQYF. The DNA of the CDR3 is TGTGCCAGCAGTGGACAGTCCTACGAGCAGTACTTC.

The V gene is TRBV2, the J gene TRBJ2-7; TRBD2 matches 10 bases. Trimming took 7 bases from V and 0 from J; bases not matched to a gene: 3. The CDR3 has 14 amino acids. Germline values: CDR1 SNHLY, CDR2 FYNNEI. CDR3 sequence reads: CASKLAGNSYEQYF. The DNA of the CDR3 is TGTGCCAGCAAACTAGCGGGGAACTCCTACGAGCAGTACTTC.

In this sample, this clone turned up once. The V call is TRBV10-3, the J call TRBJ1-5; D gene uncertain. Germline V gives CDR1 ENHRY, CDR2 SYGVKD. The V end was cut by 10 bases, the J end by 5 bases, with 12 bases between. The CDR3 runs 12 residues. DNA of the CDR3: TGTGCCACTTCACTCCCCGATCAGCCCCAGCATTTT. It yields the protein CATSLPDQPQHF.

The V call is TRBV11-2, the J call TRBJ1-1; D is unresolved. CDR3 length equals 11 residues. Germline CDR1 SGHAT, CDR2 FQNNGV. The V end lost 5 bases, the J end lost 11 bases, and 12 bases lay between the germline ends. The CDR3 region has the DNA TGTGCCAGCAGCGGTAAGATGCGGGCTTTCTTT. Translated: CASSGKMRAFF.

The chain employs TRBV6-4 and TRBJ1-2; 9 positions agree with TRBD1. Germline CDR1 MRHNA, CDR2 SNTAGT. Trimming at V came to 4 bases and at J to 3 bases, leaving 9 bases not matched to a gene. There are 16 residues in the CDR3. The CDR3 DNA reads TGTGCCAGCAGTGCCGTCACGGGACAGGGATACTATGGCTACACCTTC. This encodes CASSAVTGQGYYGYTF.